The 26 T cell receptor beta chains below come from one sample, sequenced in a study of T cell changes during pregnancy in multiple sclerosis. Generated by immunoSEQ multiplex PCR, the TCRdb table keeps only in-frame clones and is missing some. Of roughly 89,000 clones in the sample, 94% are singletons; the top ten hold about 1.7%. The sample here was peripheral blood, taken after pregnancy. The receptors were sampled from a female donor in good health, enrolled as a control in a pregnancy study.

The chain is built from TRBV7-7 and TRBJ2-7, with 9 bases that match TRBD1. The CDR3 contains 14 residues. Per the germline V gene, CDR1 is SSHAT and CDR2 is FNYEAQ (reference sequence). After removal of 4 bases from V and 2 bases from J, the junction contained 3 bases not matched to a gene. This CDR3 reads CASSSGTGTYEQYF. DNA for the CDR3: TGTGCCAGCAGCTCCGGGACAGGGACCTACGAGCAGTACTTC.

V is TRBV9 and J is TRBJ2-6; perhaps TRBD1 as D (5 bases). The CDR3 is made up of 16 amino acids. Germline V gene lookup returns CDR1 SGDLS and CDR2 YYNGEE. Trimming removed 2 bases at V and 0 bases at J, with 9 bases between. CDR3 sequence: CASSVGQGSGANVLTF. CDR3 bases: TGTGCCAGCAGCGTGGGGCAGGGCTCTGGGGCCAACGTCCTGACTTTC.

The chain recombines TRBV10-3 with TRBJ2-5; maybe TRBD2 (5 bases). CDR1 and CDR2 from the germline V gene are ENHRY and SYGVKD. The CDR3 has 14 amino acids. The V end was cut by 0 bases, the J end by 4 bases, with 9 bases between. The CDR3 bases are TGTGCCATCAGTGAGTCTCGGGGAACAGAGACCCAGTACTTC. It codes for CAISESRGTETQYF.

This rearrangement joins TRBV2 to TRBJ1-4, with 10 bases lining up with TRBD1. J lost 8 bases, V lost 8 bases, and 8 bases had no gene match. In germline, CDR1 is SNHLY, CDR2 FYNNEI. This CDR3 contains 14 residues. CDR3 sequence: CASSTRDRGEKLFF. CDR3 sequence (DNA): TGTGCCAGCTCTACCCGGGACAGGGGAGAAAAACTGTTTTTT.

Here the CDR3 reads CASSLRQGGDTQYF. The CDR3 coding sequence is TGCGCCAGCAGCCTCCGACAGGGGGGCGATACGCAGTATTTT. The gene calls are TRBV4-1 and TRBJ2-3, with TRBD1 matching over 9 bases. Germline V lookup: CDR1 MGHRA, CDR2 YSYEKL. Germline trimming cut 4 bases from V and 6 bases from J; bases unmatched to any gene: 5. This CDR3 has 14 amino acids.

This clone has a handful of counts. The V call is TRBV10-1, the J call TRBJ2-5; 7 nucleotides agree with TRBD1. The CDR3 has 13 residues. The J segment lost 2 bases and the V segment lost 9 bases, leaving 6 bases of the junction unmatched. Germline V gene lookup returns CDR1 WNHNN and CDR2 SYGVQD (reference sequence). The DNA for the CDR3 is TGCGCCAGACGACGGGACAGACAAGAGACCCAGTACTTC. Protein sequence: CARRRDRQETQYF.

CDR3 bases: TGTGCCAGCAGTTTACACCCCCAGGGGGTATCATACGAGCAGTACTTC. Its translation: CASSLHPQGVSYEQYF. This chain joins TRBV28 and TRBJ2-7; TRBD1 matches at 7 bases. Germline CDR1 is MDHEN and CDR2 is SYDVKM. The CDR3 has 16 amino acids. The ends lost 2 bases at V and 4 bases at J; junction bases unmatched: 11. Complete variable domain (other parts from reference TRBV28 and TRBJ2-7): DVKVTQSSRYLVKRTGEKVFLECVQDMDHENMFWYRQDPGLGLRLIYFSYDVKMKEKGDIPEGYSVSREKKERFSLILESASTNQTSMYLCASSLHPQGVSYEQYFGPGTRLTVT.

This clone was detected only once. This sequence joins TRBV28 and TRBJ2-1, with 9 bases lining up with TRBD1. The CDR3 length is 14 residues. Germline trimming cut 3 bases from V and 6 bases from J; bases unmatched to any gene: 3. The V gene's germline CDR1 is MDHEN and CDR2 SYDVKM. CDR3 amino acids: CASSLMTGGNEQFF. CDR3 bases: TGTGCCAGCAGTTTGATGACAGGGGGCAATGAGCAGTTCTTC.

This chain links TRBV4-1 with TRBJ2-7; D is perhaps TRBD2 (6 bases). Trimming cost V 8 bases and J 1 base, with 18 bases left between them. CDR1 is MGHRA and CDR2 is YSYEKL in the germline V gene. The CDR3 has 15 residues. DNA of the CDR3: TGCGCCAGCGGCCGGGCAGGCGGGATGTCCTACGAGCAGTACTTC. It translates to CASGRAGGMSYEQYF.

The genes are TRBV6-1 and TRBJ2-7; D possibly corresponds to TRBD1 (6 bases). Germline V gene lookup returns CDR1 MNHNS and CDR2 SASEGT. The CDR3 totals 11 residues. V lost 10 bases to trimming and J lost 9 bases, with 16 bases between them. The CDR3 DNA reads TGTGCCACCCGGGGACATCACGGGCAGTACTTC. Protein: CATRGHHGQYF.

The rearrangement links TRBV19 to TRBJ2-2; no firm D call. The ends were cut back, 4 bases at V and 1 base at J, with 4 bases in the middle. The CDR3 has 13 amino acids. Germline lookup yields CDR1 LNHDA and CDR2 SQIVND (reference sequence). Here the CDR3 DNA reads TGTGCCAGTAGTAGCGGGAACACCGGGGAGCTGTTTTTT. It yields the protein CASSSGNTGELFF.

This chain connects TRBV2 to TRBJ2-1; 8 positions match TRBD1. The J segment lost 5 bases and the V segment lost 7 bases, leaving 4 bases of the junction unmatched. The CDR3 is made up of 13 amino acids. Germline-derived CDR1 and CDR2 are SNHLY and FYNNEI. The CDR3 spells CASTGDRHNEQFF. In DNA, the CDR3 is TGTGCCAGCACTGGGGACAGGCACAATGAGCAGTTCTTC.

The chain carries TRBV5-1 and TRBJ2-3, with TRBD2 matching over 7 bases. The CDR3 sequence is 16 residues long. Germline CDR1 and CDR2: SGHRS and YFSETQ. Trimming cost V 4 bases and J 2 bases; bases outside gene matches: 10. The CDR3 protein is CASSPRGSGNTDTQYF. In nucleotides, the CDR3 is TGCGCCAGCAGCCCCCGGGGCAGCGGGAACACAGATACGCAGTATTTT.

This sequence joins TRBV6-6 and TRBJ2-7, with D possibly matching TRBD2 (5 bases). The CDR3 extends over 14 amino acids. Germline CDR1 MNHNY, CDR2 SVGAGI (reference sequence). Trimming pared 1 base from V and 1 base from J, leaving 8 bases between. The CDR3 loop is CASSYLDSSYEQYF. CDR3 nucleotides: TGTGCCAGCAGTTACTTGGACTCTTCCTACGAGCAGTACTTC.

The chain is built from TRBV18 and TRBJ2-1; D remains unclear. Trimming shortened V by 3 bases and J by 0 bases, and 9 bases separated the two germline ends. The CDR3 has 15 amino acids. Per the germline V gene, CDR1 is KGHSH and CDR2 is LQKENI. The CDR3 here is CASSPIDNSYNEQFF. CDR3 nucleotides: TGTGCCAGCTCACCCATCGACAACTCCTACAATGAGCAGTTCTTC.

The V call is TRBV6-5, the J call TRBJ2-1; 9 nucleotides line up with TRBD1. The CDR3 is made up of 13 amino acids. The J segment lost 9 bases and the V segment lost 0 bases, leaving 0 bases of the junction unmatched. Germline V gene data show CDR1 as MNHEY and CDR2 as SVGAGI. DNA of the CDR3: TGTGCCAGCAGTTACTCGACAGGGGGTGAGCAGTTCTTC. Protein: CASSYSTGGEQFF.

This rearrangement joins TRBV28 to TRBJ2-1; D gene unclear. The germline CDR1 and CDR2 sequences are MDHEN and SYDVKM. The V end was cut by 6 bases, the J end by 0 bases, with 12 bases between. The CDR3 totals 15 residues. Written as DNA, the CDR3 is TGTGCCAGCAGCCCATTACCGGGCTCCTACAATGAGCAGTTCTTC. It yields the protein CASSPLPGSYNEQFF.

The chain uses TRBV2 and TRBJ1-5, with D unresolved. The CDR3 spans 12 residues. CDR1 is SNHLY and CDR2 is FYNNEI in the germline V gene. V was clipped by 3 bases and J by 6 bases, with 6 bases between them. The CDR3 spells CASSDRVQPQHF. The DNA for the CDR3 is TGTGCCAGCAGTGATCGGGTTCAGCCCCAGCATTTT.

The chain has TRBV2 and TRBJ1-2, with D maybe TRBD1 (5 bases). Germline CDR1 reads SNHLY; CDR2 reads FYNNEI. V was trimmed by 6 bases and J by 4 bases, leaving 9 bases between them. The CDR3 totals 12 residues. The chain's CDR3 is CASRLDSYGYTF. The DNA for the CDR3 is TGTGCCAGCAGGCTCGACAGCTATGGCTACACCTTC.

V usage is TRBV4-1 and J usage is TRBJ2-3; D may be TRBD2 (6 bases). The CDR3 length is 15 residues. Trimming took off 0 bases at V and 4 bases at J, with 11 bases between the two ends. Germline loops: CDR1 MGHRA, CDR2 YSYEKL. The CDR3 region is CASSQDRRGADTQYF. The CDR3 DNA reads as TGCGCCAGCAGCCAAGATAGGAGGGGCGCAGATACGCAGTATTTT.

The chain couples TRBV2 to TRBJ1-2; D ambiguous. V was clipped by 6 bases and J by 0 bases, with 11 bases between them. From germline, CDR1 is SNHLY and CDR2 FYNNEI. This CDR3 is 14 amino acids long. DNA for the CDR3: TGTGCCAGCAGGGCCCAGCGAACTAACTATGGCTACACCTTC. Its translation: CASRAQRTNYGYTF.

The chain has TRBV5-4 and TRBJ2-5; D is ambiguous. V lost 4 bases and J 1 base, leaving 17 bases between the germline ends. CDR1 SGHNT and CDR2 YYREEE come from the germline V gene (reference sequence). The CDR3 consists of 16 residues. The CDR3 loop reads CASSRKLMAAQETQYF. The CDR3, as DNA: TGTGCCAGCAGCCGTAAGCTTATGGCGGCCCAAGAGACCCAGTACTTC.

This clone was recorded a few times. The chain joins TRBV30 to TRBJ1-1, with 7 positions matching TRBD1. CDR1 is GTSNPN and CDR2 is SVGIG in the germline V gene (reference sequence). J gave up 4 bases and V 2 bases, and 4 bases lay outside the gene matches. This CDR3 is 13 amino acids long. CDR3 protein: CAWSIAGGTEAFF. CDR3 nucleotide sequence: TGTGCCTGGAGTATCGCAGGGGGCACTGAAGCTTTCTTT.

The J gene is TRBJ2-1, the V gene TRBV7-2; the match to TRBD2 covers 14 bases. Per the germline V gene, CDR1 is SGHTA and CDR2 is FQGNSA. The CDR3 runs 16 residues. The V segment lost 6 bases and the J segment 3 bases; nucleotides outside the gene matches: 4. The CDR3 loop is CASRAGTSGSYNEQFF. DNA for the CDR3: TGTGCCAGCAGGGCAGGGACTAGCGGGAGCTACAATGAGCAGTTCTTC. The full variable domain, in which reference TRBV7-2 and TRBJ2-1 provide the parts outside the CDR3, is GAGVSQSPSNKVTEKGKDVELRCDPISGHTALYWYRQSLGQGLEFLIYFQGNSAPDKSGLPSDRFSAERTGGSVSTLTIQRTQQEDSAVYLCASRAGTSGSYNEQFFGPGTRLTVL.

This chain links TRBV18 with TRBJ1-4; D unclear. V lost 1 base and J 5 bases, leaving 5 bases between the germline ends. This CDR3 is 13 amino acids long. Germline V gives CDR1 KGHSH, CDR2 LQKENI. CDR3 in amino acids: CASSPHKNEKLFF. The CDR3 DNA follows: TGTGCCAGCTCACCACACAAAAATGAAAAACTGTTTTTT.

This clone was picked up one time. The rearrangement joins TRBV6-6 to TRBJ1-1; D is unresolved. From germline, CDR1 is MNHNY and CDR2 SVGAGI (reference sequence). V gave up 10 bases and J gave up 1 base, with 16 bases separating them. The CDR3 is 14 residues long. In DNA, the CDR3 is TGTGCCACCAAGGACTCCGACGAGAACACTGAAGCTTTCTTT. Protein product: CATKDSDENTEAFF.